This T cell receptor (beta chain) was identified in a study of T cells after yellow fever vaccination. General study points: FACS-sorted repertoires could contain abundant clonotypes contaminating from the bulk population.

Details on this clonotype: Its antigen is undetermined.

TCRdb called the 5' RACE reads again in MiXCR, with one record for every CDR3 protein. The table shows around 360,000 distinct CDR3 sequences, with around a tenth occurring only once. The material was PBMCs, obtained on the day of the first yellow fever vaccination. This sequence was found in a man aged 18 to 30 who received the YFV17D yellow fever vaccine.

CDR3 nucleotides: TGTGCCAGCACCAACGCGGGGCTTAGGAATGAGCAGTTCTTC. It translates to CASTNAGLRNEQFF. The rearrangement joins TRBV5-5 to TRBJ2-1; D may be TRBD2 (6 bases). The CDR3 is 14 amino acids. Germline V CDR1 and CDR2: SGHKS, YYEKEE (reference sequence). With 6 bases removed from V and 7 bases from J, the gap between germline ends came to 17 bases.